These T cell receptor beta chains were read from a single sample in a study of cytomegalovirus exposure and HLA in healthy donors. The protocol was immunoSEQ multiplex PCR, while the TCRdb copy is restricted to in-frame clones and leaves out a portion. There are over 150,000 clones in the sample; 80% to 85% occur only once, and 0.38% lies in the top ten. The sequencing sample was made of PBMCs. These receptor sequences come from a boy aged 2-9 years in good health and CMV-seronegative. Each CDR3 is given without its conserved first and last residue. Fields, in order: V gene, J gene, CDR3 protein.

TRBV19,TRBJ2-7,ASSIRQGGYEQY
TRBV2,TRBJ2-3,ASSERRLAGADTQY
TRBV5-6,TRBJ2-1,ASSLGLAGGWGMAEQF
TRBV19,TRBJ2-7,ASSPTGVTSYEQY
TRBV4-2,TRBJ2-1,ASSQEGGRASYNEQF
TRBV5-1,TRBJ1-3,ASSLRTGGTSGNTIY
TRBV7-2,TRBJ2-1,ASSQYLLSSSYNEQF
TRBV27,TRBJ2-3,ASSGGQIPYTDTQY
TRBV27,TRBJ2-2,ASSPYYSGIVNTGELF
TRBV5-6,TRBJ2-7,ASSLVVGGGGYEQY
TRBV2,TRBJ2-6,ASTRGGPGANVLT
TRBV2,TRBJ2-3,ASSSSGFSTDTQY
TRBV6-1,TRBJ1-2,ASSSTGGVRGYT
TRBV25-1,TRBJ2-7,ASSVHSEQY
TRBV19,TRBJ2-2,ASSLGALNTGELF
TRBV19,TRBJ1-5,ASSIGGDYSNQPQH
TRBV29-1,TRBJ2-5,SVEDQRGQMLEQY
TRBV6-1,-,ASSEVRVSLNEQY
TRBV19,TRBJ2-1,ASLGGVEEQF
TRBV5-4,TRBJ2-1,ASTWRGDEQF
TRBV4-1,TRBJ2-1,ASSHRQGDNEQF
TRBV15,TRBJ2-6,ATSREYPTSGRIGANVLT
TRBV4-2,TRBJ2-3,ASSQDGVEGGGFTDTQY
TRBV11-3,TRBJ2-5,ASSLVGGETQY
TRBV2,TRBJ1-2,ASSDEGDYGYT
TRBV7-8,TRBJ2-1,ASSPSGGSYNEQF
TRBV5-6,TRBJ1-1,ASSLWTGFRVLRTEAF
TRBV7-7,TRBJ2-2,ASSLGGSTGELF
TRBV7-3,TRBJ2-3,ASSIGQGTDTQY
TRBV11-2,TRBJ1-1,ASSSTRGTHTEAF
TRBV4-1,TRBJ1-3,ASSQDHRVGNTIY
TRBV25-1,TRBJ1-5,ASSESEGLGNQPQH
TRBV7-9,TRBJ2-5,ASSSGQVPMKTQY
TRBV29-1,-,SYSGGPSYEQY
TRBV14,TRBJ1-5,ASSQSGSQPQH
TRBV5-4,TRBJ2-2,ASSLAGGRQNTGELF
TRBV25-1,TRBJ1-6,ASSESTVFSYNSPLH
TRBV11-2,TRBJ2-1,ASSLGEPASGYNEQF
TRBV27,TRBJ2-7,ASSLNRQYEQY
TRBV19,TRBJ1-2,ASSIAEIYGYT
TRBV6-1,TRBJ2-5,ASSEQGYQETQY
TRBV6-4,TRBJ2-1,ASSRTSEDDEQF
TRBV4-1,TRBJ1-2,ASSQDRGSSYGYT
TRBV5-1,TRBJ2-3,ASSLATRDTQY
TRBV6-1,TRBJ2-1,ASRRQEATNEQF
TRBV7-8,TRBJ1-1,ASRAGTGRNTEAF